The 5 T cell receptor beta chains listed next were all sequenced from one sample in a study of shared clonotypes between healthy human individuals. Profiling relied on immunoSEQ multiplex PCR, and the TCRdb table lists in-frame clones only, not all of them. The sample lists 1.5 million to 2.5 million clones; less than 95% were seen once. Naivety among CD8 cells was defined by CD45RO negativity and positive CCR7 selection, thereby excluding terminally differentiated effector memory CD45RA+ cells. Sequences were obtained from naive CD8+ T cells sorted from blood. All receptors come from a man aged 18 to 29 in good health.

This clone was seen only once. V usage is TRBV15 and J usage is TRBJ1-6; D not certain. Germline-derived CDR1 and CDR2 are LNHNV and YYDKDF (reference sequence). The CDR3 is 16 residues long. V shed 0 bases and J shed 7 bases, with 13 bases lying between them. Here the CDR3 DNA reads TGTGCCACCAGCAGAGATTCGGCCAGCTTGAATTCACCCCTCCACTTT. This encodes CATSRDSASLNSPLHF.

The gene calls are TRBV6-1 and TRBJ1-5; D is unclear. The CDR3 totals 15 residues. V was trimmed by 8 bases and J by 0 bases, leaving 14 bases between them. Looked up from germline, CDR1 is MNHNS and CDR2 is SASEGT. The CDR3 here is CASSPSEYSNQPQHF. In nucleotides, the CDR3 is TGTGCCAGCTCGCCATCAGAGTATAGCAATCAGCCCCAGCATTTT.

The CDR3 DNA sequence: TGTGCCAGCAGAATGACATGGGTGGATGAGCAGTTCTTC. Translating gives CASRMTWVDEQFF. This rearrangement joins TRBV6-5 to TRBJ2-1; D gene ambiguous. Deletions cut 6 bases from V and 8 bases from J, with 14 bases between. Germline CDR1 MNHEY, CDR2 SVGAGI. CDR3 length equals 13 residues.

This rearrangement joins TRBV6-5 to TRBJ2-7; TRBD2 matches 10 bases. The V and J ends lost 2 bases and 4 bases, in that order; junction bases with no gene match: 8. The CDR3 runs 16 residues. Germline CDR1 reads MNHEY; CDR2 reads SVGAGI. In DNA form, the CDR3 reads TGTGCCAGCAGTTACACGCTAGCGGGAGTAATGTACGAGCAGTACTTC. Amino acids: CASSYTLAGVMYEQYF.

The V call is TRBV29-1, the J call TRBJ2-1; D not resolved. CDR3 size: 10 residues. V lost 7 bases and J 3 bases, leaving 4 bases between the germline ends. Germline V gene data show CDR1 as SQVTM and CDR2 as ANQGSEA. The CDR3 bases are TGCAGCGGGGACTACAATGAGCAGTTCTTC. Its protein is CSGDYNEQFF.